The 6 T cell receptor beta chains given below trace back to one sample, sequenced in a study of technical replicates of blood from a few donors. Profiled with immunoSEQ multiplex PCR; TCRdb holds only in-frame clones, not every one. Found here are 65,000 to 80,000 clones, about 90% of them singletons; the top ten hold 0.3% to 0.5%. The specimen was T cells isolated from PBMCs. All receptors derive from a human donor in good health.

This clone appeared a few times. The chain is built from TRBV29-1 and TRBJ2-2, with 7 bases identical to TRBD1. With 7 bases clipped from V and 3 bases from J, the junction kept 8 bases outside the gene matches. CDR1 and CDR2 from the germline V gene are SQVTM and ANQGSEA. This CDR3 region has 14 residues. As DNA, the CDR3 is TGCAGCGCTACCGTCGGGACAGACACCGGGGAGCTGTTTTTT. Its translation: CSATVGTDTGELFF.

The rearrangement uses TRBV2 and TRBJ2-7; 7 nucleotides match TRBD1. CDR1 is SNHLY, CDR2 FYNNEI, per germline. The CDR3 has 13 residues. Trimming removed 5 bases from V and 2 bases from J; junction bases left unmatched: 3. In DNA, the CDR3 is TGTGCCAGCAGTTCAGGGGGAACCTACGAGCAGTACTTC. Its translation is CASSSGGTYEQYF.

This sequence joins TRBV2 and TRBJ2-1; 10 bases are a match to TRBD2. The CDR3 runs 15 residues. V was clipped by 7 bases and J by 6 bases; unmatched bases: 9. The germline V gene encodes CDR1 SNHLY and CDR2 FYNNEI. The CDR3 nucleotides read TGTGCCAGCACTCCGGGACTAGCGACTTTCAATGAGCAGTTCTTC. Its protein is CASTPGLATFNEQFF.

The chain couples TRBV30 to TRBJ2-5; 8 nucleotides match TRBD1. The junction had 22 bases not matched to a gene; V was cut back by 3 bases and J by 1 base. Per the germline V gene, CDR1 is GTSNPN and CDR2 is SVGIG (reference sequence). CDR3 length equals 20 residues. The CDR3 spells CAWSAWAGGSVREGQETQYF. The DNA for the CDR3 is TGTGCCTGGAGCGCTTGGGCAGGGGGCTCGGTGCGGGAAGGCCAAGAGACCCAGTACTTC. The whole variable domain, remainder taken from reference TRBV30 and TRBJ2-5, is SQTIHQWPATLVQPVGSPLSLECTVEGTSNPNLYWYRQAAGRGLQLLFYSVGIGQISSEVPQNLSASRPQDRQFILSSKKLLLSDSGFYLCAWSAWAGGSVREGQETQYFGPGTRLLVL.

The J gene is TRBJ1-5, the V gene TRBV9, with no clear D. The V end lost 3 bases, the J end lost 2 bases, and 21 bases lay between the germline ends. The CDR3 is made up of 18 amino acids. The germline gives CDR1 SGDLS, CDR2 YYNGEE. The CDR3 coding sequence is TGTGCCAGCAGCGCACCTTTAAGAGGGAAGGGTGGCAATCAGCCCCAGCATTTT. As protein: CASSAPLRGKGGNQPQHF.

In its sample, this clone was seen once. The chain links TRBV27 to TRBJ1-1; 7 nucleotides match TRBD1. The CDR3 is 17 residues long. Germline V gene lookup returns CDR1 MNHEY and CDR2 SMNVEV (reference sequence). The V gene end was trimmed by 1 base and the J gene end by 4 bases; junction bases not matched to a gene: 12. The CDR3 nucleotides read TGTGCCAGCAGTTTATGGTGGGCAGGGGGGATCAGCACTGAAGCTTTCTTT. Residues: CASSLWWAGGISTEAFF.